These 14 T cell receptor beta chains were sequenced from one sample in a study of cytomegalovirus exposure and HLA in healthy donors. The primer mix had 60 Vbeta and 13 Jbeta primers. Profiled with immunoSEQ multiplex PCR; TCRdb holds only in-frame clones, not every one. Listed are over 200,000 clones; 0.75% to 1% falls within the top ten. The material sequenced was PBMCs. The receptors come from a woman in her 30s in good health and CMV-seropositive.

The chain recombines TRBV7-9 with TRBJ1-1; possibly TRBD1 for D (5 bases). The length of the CDR3 is 18 residues. Per the germline V gene, CDR1 is SEHNR and CDR2 is FQNEAQ (reference sequence). The V gene lost 1 base and the J gene lost 0 bases, with 18 bases spanning the gap. The CDR3 is CASSLVGRGYPLNTEAFF. CDR3 nucleotide sequence: TGTGCCAGCAGCTTAGTGGGAAGGGGTTACCCGCTGAACACTGAAGCTTTCTTT.

This rearrangement joins TRBV6-5 to TRBJ1-2, with D possibly TRBD1 on 6 matching bases. V was trimmed by 7 bases and J by 6 bases, leaving 15 bases between them. The length of the CDR3 is 13 residues. Germline CDR1 is MNHEY and CDR2 is SVGAGI. CDR3 residues: CASISDRSDGYTF. The CDR3 DNA reads TGTGCCAGCATTAGCGACAGGAGCGATGGCTACACCTTC.

Points on this clone: This sample also contains other DNA sequences that code for the same CDR3. The chain recombines TRBV5-1 with TRBJ2-3; D may be TRBD2 (5 bases). CDR3 size: 14 residues. The germline V gene encodes CDR1 SGHRS and CDR2 YFSETQ. V lost 2 bases to trimming and J lost 2 bases, with 9 bases between them. The CDR3 spells CASSFGLSTDTQYF. CDR3 nucleotide sequence: TGCGCCAGCAGCTTCGGACTTTCCACAGATACGCAGTATTTT.

This chain uses TRBV2 with TRBJ1-2; D ambiguous. This CDR3 is 14 amino acids long. V was shortened by 4 bases and J by 5 bases, with 14 bases between the two germline ends. The germline CDR1 and CDR2 sequences are SNHLY and FYNNEI. The DNA of the CDR3 is TGTGCCAGCAGTGGGGCCTTAAGTGGGTATGGCTACACCTTC. Translating it yields CASSGALSGYGYTF.

This rearrangement joins TRBV11-2 to TRBJ1-2; weak D call: TRBD1 (5 bases). Trimming removed 1 base from V and 4 bases from J, with 13 bases in between. The CDR3 extends over 15 amino acids. Germline lookup yields CDR1 SGHAT and CDR2 FQNNGV. The CDR3 sequence: CASSLGAGLPYGYTF. CDR3 nucleotide sequence: TGTGCCAGCAGCTTAGGCGCAGGGCTTCCCTATGGCTACACCTTC.

This chain uses TRBV6-5 with TRBJ1-6, with 8 bases lining up with TRBD1. Germline loops: CDR1 MNHEY, CDR2 SVGAGI. This CDR3 is built from 15 residues. The J segment lost 4 bases and the V segment lost 4 bases, leaving 3 bases of the junction unmatched. Here the CDR3 reads CASSSWDRYNSPLHF. CDR3 sequence (DNA): TGTGCCAGCAGTTCCTGGGACAGGTATAATTCACCCCTCCACTTT.

The gene calls are TRBV10-3 and TRBJ2-7; perhaps TRBD1 as D (5 bases). Germline V gene lookup returns CDR1 ENHRY and CDR2 SYGVKD. This CDR3 region has 14 residues. Trimming left V 4 bases short and J 5 bases short, with 15 bases between. CDR3 sequence reads: CAISVSVRGDEQYF. CDR3 DNA: TGTGCCATCAGTGTTTCTGTAAGGGGCGACGAGCAGTACTTC.

The chain combines TRBV18 with TRBJ1-2, with D unresolved. The CDR3 loop spans 10 amino acids. The germline gives CDR1 KGHSH, CDR2 LQKENI. V lost 10 bases and J 4 bases, leaving 7 bases between the germline ends. CDR3 nucleotides: TGTGCCACCGAGGGCTATGGCTACACCTTC. Protein sequence: CATEGYGYTF.

The gene calls are TRBV6-1 and TRBJ1-6; D is perhaps TRBD1 (5 bases). CDR1 is MNHNS and CDR2 is SASEGT in the germline V gene. The V gene lost 3 bases and the J gene lost 11 bases, with 23 bases spanning the gap. CDR3 length: 17 amino acids. The CDR3 DNA is TGTGCCAGCAGTGAGGCCCTAGGGACTGGTAGTCCCCCACCCCTCCACTTT. It is translated as CASSEALGTGSPPPLHF.

The V and J genes are TRBV30 and TRBJ2-3; 10 bases line up with TRBD2. The CDR3 length is 15 residues. Germline trimming cut 2 bases from V and 5 bases from J; bases unmatched to any gene: 7. The germline V gene encodes CDR1 GTSNPN and CDR2 SVGIG (reference sequence). The CDR3 is CAWSLLAGVRDTQYF. In nucleotides, the CDR3 is TGTGCCTGGAGTCTTCTAGCGGGAGTTCGAGATACGCAGTATTTT.

This rearrangement joins TRBV28 to TRBJ2-1; 11 bases agree with TRBD2. Germline-derived CDR1 and CDR2 are MDHEN and SYDVKM. The J segment lost 6 bases and the V segment lost 4 bases, leaving 5 bases of the junction unmatched. The CDR3 is made up of 15 amino acids. CDR3 amino acids: CASSSLAGGINEQFF. CDR3 sequence (DNA): TGTGCCAGCAGTTCCCTAGCGGGAGGAATCAATGAGCAGTTCTTC.

The genes are TRBV30 and TRBJ1-2; D may be TRBD1 (5 bases). The CDR3 contains 13 residues. V gave up 5 bases and J gave up 6 bases, with 16 bases separating them. From germline, CDR1 is GTSNPN and CDR2 SVGIG (reference sequence). The CDR3 here is CAWSPFGADGYTF. The CDR3 DNA sequence: TGTGCCTGGTCACCCTTTGGGGCGGATGGCTACACCTTC.

The V gene is TRBV5-1, the J gene TRBJ2-2, with 7 bases matching TRBD1. Germline loops: CDR1 SGHRS, CDR2 YFSETQ. This CDR3 comprises 16 residues. After removal of 0 bases from V and 3 bases from J, the junction contained 5 bases not matched to a gene. The CDR3 bases are TGCGCCAGCAGCTTGGAAGGGGGCGCGTACACCGGGGAGCTGTTTTTT. This codes for CASSLEGGAYTGELFF. Full variable domain (rest looked up from reference TRBV5-1 and TRBJ2-2): KAGVTQTPRYLIKTRGQQVTLSCSPISGHRSVSWYQQTPGQGLQFLFEYFSETQRNKGNFPGRFSGRQFSNSRSEMNVSTLELGDSALYLCASSLEGGAYTGELFFGEGSRLTVL.

The gene calls are TRBV5-1 and TRBJ2-1; the D gene is possibly TRBD1 (5 bases). Trimming removed 1 base from V and 7 bases from J, with 6 bases in between. CDR1 SGHRS and CDR2 YFSETQ come from the germline V gene. The CDR3 spans 12 residues. The DNA for the CDR3 is TGCGCCAGCAGCTTGTCAGGGAATGAGCAGTTCTTC. Protein: CASSLSGNEQFF. Supplemented by reference TRBV5-1 and TRBJ2-1, the full variable domain reads KAGVTQTPRYLIKTRGQQVTLSCSPISGHRSVSWYQQTPGQGLQFLFEYFSETQRNKGNFPGRFSGRQFSNSRSEMNVSTLELGDSALYLCASSLSGNEQFFGPGTRLTVL.